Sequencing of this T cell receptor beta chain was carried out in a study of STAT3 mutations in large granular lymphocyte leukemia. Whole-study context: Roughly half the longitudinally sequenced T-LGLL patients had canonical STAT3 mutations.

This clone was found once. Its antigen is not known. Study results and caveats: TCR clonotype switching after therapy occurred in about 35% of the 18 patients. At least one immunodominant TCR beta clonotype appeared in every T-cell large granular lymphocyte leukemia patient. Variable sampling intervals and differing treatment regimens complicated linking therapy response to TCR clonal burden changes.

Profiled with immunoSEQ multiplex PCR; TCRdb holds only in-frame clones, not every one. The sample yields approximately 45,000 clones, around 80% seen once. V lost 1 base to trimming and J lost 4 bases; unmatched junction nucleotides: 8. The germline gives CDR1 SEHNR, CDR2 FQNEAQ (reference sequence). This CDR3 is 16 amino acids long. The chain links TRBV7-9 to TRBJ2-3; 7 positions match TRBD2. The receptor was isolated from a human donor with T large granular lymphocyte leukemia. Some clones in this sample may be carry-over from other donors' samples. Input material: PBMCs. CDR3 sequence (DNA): TGTGCCAGCAGCTTAGGGCGGGGGAGAAGCGCAGATACGCAGTATTTT. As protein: CASSLGRGRSADTQYF.